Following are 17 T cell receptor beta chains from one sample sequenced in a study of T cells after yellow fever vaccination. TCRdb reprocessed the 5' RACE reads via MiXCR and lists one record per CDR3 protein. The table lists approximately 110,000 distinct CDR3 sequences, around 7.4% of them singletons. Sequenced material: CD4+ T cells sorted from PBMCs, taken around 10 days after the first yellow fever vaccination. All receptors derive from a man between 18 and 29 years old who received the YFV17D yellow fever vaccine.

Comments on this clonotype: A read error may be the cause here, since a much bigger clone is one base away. The CDR3 spells CASSPTEGYNSPLHF. For the CDR3, the DNA is TGTGCCAGCAGCCCTACGGAAGGATATAATTCACCCCTCCACTTT. The chain is built from TRBV5-6 and TRBJ1-6; D is unclear. CDR1 is SGHDT, CDR2 YYEEEE, per germline. V shed 4 bases and J shed 4 bases, with 12 bases lying between them. The CDR3 runs to 15 residues.

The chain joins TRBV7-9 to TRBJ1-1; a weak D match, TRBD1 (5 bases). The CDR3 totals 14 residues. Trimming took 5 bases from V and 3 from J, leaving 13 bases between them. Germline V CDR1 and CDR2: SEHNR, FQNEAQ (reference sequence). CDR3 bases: TGTGCCAGCAGCCCCCTACAGGATCACACTGAAGCTTTCTTT. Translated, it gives CASSPLQDHTEAFF.

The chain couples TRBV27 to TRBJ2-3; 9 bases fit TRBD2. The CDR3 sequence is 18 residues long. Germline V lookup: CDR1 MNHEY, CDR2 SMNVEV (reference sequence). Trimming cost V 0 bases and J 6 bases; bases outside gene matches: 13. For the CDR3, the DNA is TGTGCCAGCAGTTTATCGTGGGCTAGCGGGGTCCGCGGGGATACGCAGTATTTT. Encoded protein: CASSLSWASGVRGDTQYF.

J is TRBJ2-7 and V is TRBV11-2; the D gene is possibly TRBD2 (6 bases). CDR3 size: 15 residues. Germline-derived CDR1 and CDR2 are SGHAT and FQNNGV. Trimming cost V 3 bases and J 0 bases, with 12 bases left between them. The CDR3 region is CASSFGAGTSYEQYF. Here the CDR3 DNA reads TGTGCCAGCAGCTTCGGTGCGGGGACCTCCTACGAGCAGTACTTC.

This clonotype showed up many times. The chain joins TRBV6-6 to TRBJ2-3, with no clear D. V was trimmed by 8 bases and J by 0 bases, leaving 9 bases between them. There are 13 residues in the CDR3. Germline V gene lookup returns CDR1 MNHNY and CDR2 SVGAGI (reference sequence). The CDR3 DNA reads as TGTGCCAGCCTCCCTGCGAGCACAGATACGCAGTATTTT. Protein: CASLPASTDTQYF.

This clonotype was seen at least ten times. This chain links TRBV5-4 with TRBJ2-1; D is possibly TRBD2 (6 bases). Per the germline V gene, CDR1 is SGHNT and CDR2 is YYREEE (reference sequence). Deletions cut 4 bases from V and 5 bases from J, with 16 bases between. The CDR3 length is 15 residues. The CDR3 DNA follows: TGTGCCAGCAGCCCCGGAGGGGCCCTAAACAATGAGCAGTTCTTC. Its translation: CASSPGGALNNEQFF.

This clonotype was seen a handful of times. The CDR3 DNA reads as TGCGCCAGCAGCGGGAGCGGGGGACGTGAGACCCAGTACTTC. This gives the protein CASSGSGGRETQYF. This rearrangement joins TRBV5-1 to TRBJ2-5; TRBD2 matches at 8 bases. Germline values: CDR1 SGHRS, CDR2 YFSETQ. The CDR3 is 14 residues long. After removal of 4 bases from V and 5 bases from J, the junction contained 7 bases not matched to a gene.

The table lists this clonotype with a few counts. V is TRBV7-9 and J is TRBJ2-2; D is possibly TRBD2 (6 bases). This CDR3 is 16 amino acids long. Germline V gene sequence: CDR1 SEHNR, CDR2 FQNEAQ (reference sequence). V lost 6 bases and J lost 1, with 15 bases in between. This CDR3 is CASRPPGTQNTGELFF. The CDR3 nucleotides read TGTGCCAGCAGACCGCCCGGGACTCAGAACACCGGGGAGCTGTTTTTT.

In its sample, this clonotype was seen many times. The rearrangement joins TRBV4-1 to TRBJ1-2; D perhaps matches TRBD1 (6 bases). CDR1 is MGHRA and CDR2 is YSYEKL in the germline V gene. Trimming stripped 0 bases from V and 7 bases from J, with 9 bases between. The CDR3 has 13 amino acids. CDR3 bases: TGCGCCAGCAGCCAAGATGGGGACATTGGCTACACCTTC. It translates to CASSQDGDIGYTF.

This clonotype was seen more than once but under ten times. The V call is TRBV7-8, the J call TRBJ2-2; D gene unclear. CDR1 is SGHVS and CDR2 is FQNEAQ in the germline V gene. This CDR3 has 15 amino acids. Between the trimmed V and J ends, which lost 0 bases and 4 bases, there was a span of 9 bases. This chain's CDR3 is CASSLARHGTGELFF. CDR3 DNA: TGTGCCAGCAGCTTAGCCCGCCACGGCACCGGGGAGCTGTTTTTT. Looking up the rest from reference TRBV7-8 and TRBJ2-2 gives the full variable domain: GAGVSQSPRYKVAKRGQDVALRCDPISGHVSLFWYQQALGQGPEFLTYFQNEAQLDKSGLPSDRFFAERPEGSVSTLKIQRTQQEDSAVYLCASSLARHGTGELFFGEGSRLTVL.

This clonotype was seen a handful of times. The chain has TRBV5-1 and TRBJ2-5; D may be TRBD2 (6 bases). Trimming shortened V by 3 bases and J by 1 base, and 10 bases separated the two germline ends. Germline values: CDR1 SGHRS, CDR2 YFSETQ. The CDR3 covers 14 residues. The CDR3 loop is CASSWGLIQETQYF. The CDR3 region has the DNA TGCGCCAGCAGCTGGGGACTGATCCAAGAGACCCAGTACTTC.

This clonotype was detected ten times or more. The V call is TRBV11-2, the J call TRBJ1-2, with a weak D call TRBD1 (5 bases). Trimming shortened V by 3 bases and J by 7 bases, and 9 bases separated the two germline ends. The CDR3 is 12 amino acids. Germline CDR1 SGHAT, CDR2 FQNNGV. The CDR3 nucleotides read TGTGCCAGCAGCTTCGCAGGGACTGGCTACACCTTC. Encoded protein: CASSFAGTGYTF.

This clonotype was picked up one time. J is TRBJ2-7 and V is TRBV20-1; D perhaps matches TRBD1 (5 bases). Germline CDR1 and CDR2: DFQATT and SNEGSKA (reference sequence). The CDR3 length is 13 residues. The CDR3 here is CSFWGQAQDEQYV. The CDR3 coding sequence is TGCAGCTTCTGGGGCCAGGCTCAGGACGAGCAGTACGTC.

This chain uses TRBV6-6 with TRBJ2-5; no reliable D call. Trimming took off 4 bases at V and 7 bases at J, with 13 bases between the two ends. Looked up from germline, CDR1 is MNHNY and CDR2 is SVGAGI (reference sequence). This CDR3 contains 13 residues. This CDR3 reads CASSSHHFGTQYF. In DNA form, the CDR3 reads TGTGCCAGCAGTTCTCACCACTTCGGGACCCAGTACTTC.

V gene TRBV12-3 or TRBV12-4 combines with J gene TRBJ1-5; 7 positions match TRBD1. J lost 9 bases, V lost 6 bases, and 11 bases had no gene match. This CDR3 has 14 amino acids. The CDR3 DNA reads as TGTGCCAGCAGCCCCGGACAGGTGATGAGGCCCCAGCATTTT. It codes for CASSPGQVMRPQHF.

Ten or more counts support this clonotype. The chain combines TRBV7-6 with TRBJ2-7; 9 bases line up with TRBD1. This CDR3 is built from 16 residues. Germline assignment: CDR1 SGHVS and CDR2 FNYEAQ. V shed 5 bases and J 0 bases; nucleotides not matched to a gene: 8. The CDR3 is CASSGGGTGSSYEQYF. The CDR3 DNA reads TGTGCCAGCAGCGGAGGGGGGACAGGGAGCTCCTACGAGCAGTACTTC.

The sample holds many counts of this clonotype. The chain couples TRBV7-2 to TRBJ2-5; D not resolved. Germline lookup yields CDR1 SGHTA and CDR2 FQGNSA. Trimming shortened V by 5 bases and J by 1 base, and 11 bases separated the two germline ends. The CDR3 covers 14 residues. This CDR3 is CASSRESLQETQYF. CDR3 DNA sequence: TGTGCCAGCAGCCGCGAGAGCCTCCAAGAGACCCAGTACTTC.